This note documents a single TCR beta chain sequence. Its antigen is unidentified. This record comes from a study of T cells after yellow fever vaccination. The wider study: Fractions of low cell number were prepared using SMART-Seq v4 Ultra Low Input.

TCRdb re-called the 5' RACE reads through MiXCR, storing one row per CDR3 protein. This sample has 500,000 to 650,000 distinct CDR3 sequences, with about 15% found just once. General study findings and limits: The study found a weaker secondary response that peaked faster, day 5 versus 15. FACS-sorted repertoires could contain abundant clonotypes contaminating from the bulk population. Of the clonotypes, a small share occurred in both CD4 and CD8 compartments.

Germline CDR1 and CDR2: LGHNT and FRNRAP. V was clipped by 4 bases and J by 6 bases, with 9 bases between them. This CDR3 region has 13 residues. The gene calls are TRBV12-5 and TRBJ2-2; D not certain. This clonotype originated in a man between 18 and 29 years old who received the YFV17D yellow fever vaccine. This material consisted of PBMCs, taken more than 4 days after the first yellow fever vaccination. CDR3 sequence (DNA): TGTGCTAGTGGTTACCCAGGCCCCGGGGAGCTGTTTTTT. Its translation is CASGYPGPGELFF.